This T cell receptor beta chain was recorded in a study of blood T cell repertoires in COVID-19. This clone was counted only a few times. The protocol was immunoSEQ multiplex PCR, while the TCRdb copy is restricted to in-frame clones and leaves out a portion. Among 250,000 or so clones listed, around nine tenths were seen once. Losses at the gene ends were 6 bases for V and 6 bases for J; bases not matched to a gene: 10. Germline V gives CDR1 SGHTA, CDR2 FQGNSA. This CDR3 is built from 15 residues. This TCR derives from a woman between 35 and 50 years old who had been exposed to COVID-19. The V and J genes are TRBV7-2 and TRBJ2-2, with TRBD1 matching 7 bases. Sample: PBMCs or T cells enriched from blood (not recorded which). CDR3 nucleotides: TGTGCCAGCAGTCCGACGGGGACAGCCTCCGGGGAGCTGTTTTTT. Its protein product is CASSPTGTASGELFF.